A single T cell receptor beta chain is shown here with its context. This CDR3 spans 16 amino acids. V dropped 1 base and J dropped 0; count of bases not matched to a gene: 6. CDR1 and CDR2 (germline): SGHRS, YFSETQ. The repertoire was sequenced with immunoSEQ multiplex PCR; TCRdb's copy has only in-frame clones and lacks some. Here the sample spans some 28,000 clones, roughly 76% being singletons. This entry belongs to a study of PD-L1 blockade in urothelial cancer. Study overall: Blood analysis took place 3 weeks (second dose) and 6 weeks after treatment start.

The sequences come from PBMCs, collected around atezolizumab (anti-PD-L1) treatment. This clonotype originated in a man in his fifties or sixties with urothelial cancer. V and J are TRBV5-1 and TRBJ2-7, with 8 bases identical to TRBD2. The chain's CDR3 is CASSLQAGAHSYEQYF. CDR3 nucleotide sequence: TGCGCCAGCAGCTTGCAAGCGGGAGCCCACTCCTACGAGCAGTACTTC.